This T cell receptor (beta chain) was sequenced in a study of beta chain features in type 1 diabetes. Study as a whole: Patient and healthy donor groups were alike in age, gender and cell yields.

The study, taken as a whole, reports: For type 1 diabetes patients, VDJ junctions showed fewer insertions and more deletions. Type 1 diabetes patients had TCRB CDR3s that were shorter (moderately but significantly so) in all four CD4+ subsets. No resolution was reached here on whether HLA type influences TCRB rearrangement.

The study reverse transcribed the entire isolated RNA, so it sequenced expressed TCRB transcripts. Profiling relied on immunoSEQ multiplex PCR, and the TCRdb table lists in-frame clones only, not all of them. The table includes 85,000 to 110,000 clones, 25% to 30% detected once. Concerning this clone itself: Its specificity is unknown.

Cell sorting via CD45RO/CCR7/CD25/CD127/CD95/CD27 was performed to obtain CD4+ naive, central memory, regulatory and stem cell-like memory cells. V was clipped by 3 bases and J by 3 bases, with 11 bases between them. In germline, CDR1 is GTSNPN, CDR2 SVGIG (reference sequence). The CDR3 extends over 13 amino acids. The chain combines TRBV30 with TRBJ2-5, with D possibly TRBD1 on 6 matching bases. This receptor was identified in a woman between 18 and 29 years old with type 1 diabetes. Material for sequencing was central memory CD4+ T cells from blood. CDR3 sequence: CAWSKQGEETQYF. DNA of the CDR3: TGTGCCTGGAGCAAACAGGGTGAAGAGACCCAGTACTTC. Complete variable domain (other parts from reference TRBV30 and TRBJ2-5): SQTIHQWPATLVQPVGSPLSLECTVEGTSNPNLYWYRQAAGRGLQLLFYSVGIGQISSEVPQNLSASRPQDRQFILSSKKLLLSDSGFYLCAWSKQGEETQYFGPGTRLLVL.